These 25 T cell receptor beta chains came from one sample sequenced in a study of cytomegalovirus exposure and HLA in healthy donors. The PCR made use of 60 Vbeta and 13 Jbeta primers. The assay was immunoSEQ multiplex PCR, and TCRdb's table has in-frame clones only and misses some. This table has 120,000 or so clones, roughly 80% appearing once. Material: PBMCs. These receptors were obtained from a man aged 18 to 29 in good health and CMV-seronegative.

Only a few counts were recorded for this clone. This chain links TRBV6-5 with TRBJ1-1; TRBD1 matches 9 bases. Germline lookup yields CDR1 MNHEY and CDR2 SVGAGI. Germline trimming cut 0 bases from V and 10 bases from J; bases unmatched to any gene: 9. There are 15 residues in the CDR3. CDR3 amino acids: CASSYSGQGWGVAFF. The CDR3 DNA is TGTGCCAGCAGTTACTCGGGACAGGGATGGGGTGTAGCTTTCTTT.

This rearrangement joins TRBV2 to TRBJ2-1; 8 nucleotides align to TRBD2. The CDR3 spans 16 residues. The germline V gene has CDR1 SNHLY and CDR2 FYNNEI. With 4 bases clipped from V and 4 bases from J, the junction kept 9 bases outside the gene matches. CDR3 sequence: CASSARGGGSYNEQFF. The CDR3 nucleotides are TGTGCCAGCAGTGCCCGTGGCGGGGGGTCTTACAATGAGCAGTTCTTC. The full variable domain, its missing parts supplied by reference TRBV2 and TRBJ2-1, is EPEVTQTPSHQVTQMGQEVILRCVPISNHLYFYWYRQILGQKVEFLVSFYNNEISEKSEIFDDQFSVERPDGSNFTLKIRSTKLEDSAMYFCASSARGGGSYNEQFFGPGTRLTVL.

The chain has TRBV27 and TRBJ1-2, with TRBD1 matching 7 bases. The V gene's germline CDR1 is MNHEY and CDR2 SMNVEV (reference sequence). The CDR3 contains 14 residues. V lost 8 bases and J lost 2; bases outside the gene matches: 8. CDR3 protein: CASRRQGGNYGYTF. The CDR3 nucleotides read TGTGCCAGCCGGAGACAGGGTGGGAACTATGGCTACACCTTC.

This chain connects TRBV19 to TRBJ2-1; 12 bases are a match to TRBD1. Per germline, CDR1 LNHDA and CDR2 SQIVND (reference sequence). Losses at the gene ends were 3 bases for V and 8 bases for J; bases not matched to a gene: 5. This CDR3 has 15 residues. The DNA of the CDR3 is TGTGCCAGTAGTATTCCGGGACAGGGGGCTCATGAGCAGTTCTTC. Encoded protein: CASSIPGQGAHEQFF. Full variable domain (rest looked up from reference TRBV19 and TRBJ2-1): DGGITQSPKYLFRKEGQNVTLSCEQNLNHDAMYWYRQDPGQGLRLIYYSQIVNDFQKGDIAEGYSVSREKKESFPLTVTSAQKNPTAFYLCASSIPGQGAHEQFFGPGTRLTVL.

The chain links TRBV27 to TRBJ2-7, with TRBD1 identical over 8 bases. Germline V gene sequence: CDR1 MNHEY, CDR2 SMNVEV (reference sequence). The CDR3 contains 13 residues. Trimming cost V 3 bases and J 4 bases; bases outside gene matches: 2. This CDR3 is CASSLRQGYEQYF. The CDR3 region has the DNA TGTGCCAGCAGTTTGCGACAGGGGTACGAGCAGTACTTC.

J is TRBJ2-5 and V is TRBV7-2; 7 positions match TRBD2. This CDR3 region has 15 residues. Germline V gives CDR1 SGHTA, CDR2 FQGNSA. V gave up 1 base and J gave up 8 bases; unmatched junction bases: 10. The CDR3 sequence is CASSLERLSGGTQYF. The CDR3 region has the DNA TGTGCCAGCAGCTTAGAGCGGCTCTCGGGGGGAACCCAGTACTTC.

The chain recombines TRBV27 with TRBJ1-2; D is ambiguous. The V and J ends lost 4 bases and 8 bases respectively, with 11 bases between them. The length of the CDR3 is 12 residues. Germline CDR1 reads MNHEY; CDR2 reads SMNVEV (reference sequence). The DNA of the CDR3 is TGTGCCAGCAGTTCTACTTCGGGGGGCTACACCTTC. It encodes CASSSTSGGYTF.

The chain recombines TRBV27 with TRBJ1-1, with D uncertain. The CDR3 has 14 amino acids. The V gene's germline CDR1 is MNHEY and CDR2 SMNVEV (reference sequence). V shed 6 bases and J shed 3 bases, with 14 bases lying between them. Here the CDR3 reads CASRPGWGDTEAFF. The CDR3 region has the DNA TGTGCCAGCAGGCCCGGGTGGGGAGACACTGAAGCTTTCTTT.

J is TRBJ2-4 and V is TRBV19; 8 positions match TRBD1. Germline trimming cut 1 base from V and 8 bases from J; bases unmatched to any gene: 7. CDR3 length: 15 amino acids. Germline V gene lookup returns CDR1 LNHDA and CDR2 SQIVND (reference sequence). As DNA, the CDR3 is TGTGCCAGTAGTATAGGGCAGGGGGCAGGGGACATTCAGTACTTC. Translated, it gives CASSIGQGAGDIQYF.

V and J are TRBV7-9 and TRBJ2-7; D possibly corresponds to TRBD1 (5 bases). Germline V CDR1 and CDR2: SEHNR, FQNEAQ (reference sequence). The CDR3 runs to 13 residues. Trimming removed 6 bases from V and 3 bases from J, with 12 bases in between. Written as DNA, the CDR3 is TGTGCCAGCAGTTATACTCAGGGCTACGAGCAGTACTTC. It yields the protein CASSYTQGYEQYF.

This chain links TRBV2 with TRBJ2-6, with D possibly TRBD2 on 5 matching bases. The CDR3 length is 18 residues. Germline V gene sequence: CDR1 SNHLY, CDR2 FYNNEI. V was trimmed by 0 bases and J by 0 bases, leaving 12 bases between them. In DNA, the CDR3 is TGTGCCAGCAGTGAAGCGAGGGAAGCCCTCTCTGGGGCCAACGTCCTGACTTTC. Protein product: CASSEAREALSGANVLTF.

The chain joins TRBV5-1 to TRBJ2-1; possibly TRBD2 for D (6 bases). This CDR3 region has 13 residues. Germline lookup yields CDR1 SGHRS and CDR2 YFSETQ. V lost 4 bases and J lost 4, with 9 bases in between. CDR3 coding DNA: TGCGCCAGCAGCCCGGGGGAATACAATGAGCAGTTCTTC. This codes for CASSPGEYNEQFF. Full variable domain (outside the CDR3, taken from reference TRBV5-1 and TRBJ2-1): KAGVTQTPRYLIKTRGQQVTLSCSPISGHRSVSWYQQTPGQGLQFLFEYFSETQRNKGNFPGRFSGRQFSNSRSEMNVSTLELGDSALYLCASSPGEYNEQFFGPGTRLTVL.

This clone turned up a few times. Here the CDR3 DNA reads TGTGCCAGCAGCTTGATCTTTCCGGGACAGGCATCCTACGAGCAGTACTTC. It translates to CASSLIFPGQASYEQYF. This sequence joins TRBV5-4 and TRBJ2-7, with 8 bases identical to TRBD1. Germline trimming cut 1 base from V and 1 base from J; bases unmatched to any gene: 10. CDR3 length equals 17 residues. CDR1 SGHNT and CDR2 YYREEE come from the germline V gene (reference sequence).

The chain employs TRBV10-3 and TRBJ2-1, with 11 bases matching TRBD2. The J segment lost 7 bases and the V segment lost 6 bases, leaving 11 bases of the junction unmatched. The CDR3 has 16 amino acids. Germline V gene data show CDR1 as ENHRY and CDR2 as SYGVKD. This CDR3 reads CAISERLAGSTNEQFF. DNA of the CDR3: TGTGCCATCAGCGAACGACTAGCGGGGTCAACAAATGAGCAGTTCTTC.

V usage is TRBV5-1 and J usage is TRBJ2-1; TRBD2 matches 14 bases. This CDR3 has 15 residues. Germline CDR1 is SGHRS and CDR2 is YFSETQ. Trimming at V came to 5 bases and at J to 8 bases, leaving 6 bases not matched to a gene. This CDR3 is CASRPGLAGVYEQFF. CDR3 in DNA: TGCGCCAGCAGACCGGGACTAGCGGGGGTTTATGAGCAGTTCTTC.

The CDR3 sequence: CASSPTATGHSPLHF. Written as DNA, the CDR3 is TGTGCCAGCAGCCCAACTGCCACAGGACATTCACCCCTCCACTTT. The chain employs TRBV7-6 and TRBJ1-6; tentative D call: TRBD1 (5 bases). The germline CDR1 and CDR2 sequences are SGHVS and FNYEAQ. There are 15 residues in the CDR3. Trimming pared 5 bases from V and 8 bases from J, leaving 16 bases between.

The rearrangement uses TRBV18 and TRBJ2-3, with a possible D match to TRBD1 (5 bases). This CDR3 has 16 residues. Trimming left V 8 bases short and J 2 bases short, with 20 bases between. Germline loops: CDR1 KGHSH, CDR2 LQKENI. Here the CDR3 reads CASTNRGLGATDTQYF. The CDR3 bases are TGTGCCAGCACAAATAGAGGTCTAGGGGCCACAGATACGCAGTATTTT.

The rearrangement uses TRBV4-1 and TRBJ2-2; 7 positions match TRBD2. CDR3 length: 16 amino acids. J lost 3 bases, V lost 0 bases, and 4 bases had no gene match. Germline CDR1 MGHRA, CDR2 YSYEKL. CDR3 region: CASSQEGGDHTGELFF. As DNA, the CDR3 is TGCGCCAGCAGCCAAGAGGGGGGGGATCACACCGGGGAGCTGTTTTTT.

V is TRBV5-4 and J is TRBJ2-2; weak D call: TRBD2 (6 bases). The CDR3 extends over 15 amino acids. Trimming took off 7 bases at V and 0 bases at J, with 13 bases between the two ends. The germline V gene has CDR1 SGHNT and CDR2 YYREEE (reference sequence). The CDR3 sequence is CASSRGLPNTGELFF. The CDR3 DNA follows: TGTGCCAGCTCCCGGGGACTCCCGAACACCGGGGAGCTGTTTTTT.

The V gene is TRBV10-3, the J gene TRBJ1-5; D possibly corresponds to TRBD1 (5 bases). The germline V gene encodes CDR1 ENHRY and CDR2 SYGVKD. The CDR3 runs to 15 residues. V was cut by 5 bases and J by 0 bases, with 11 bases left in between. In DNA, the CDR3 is TGTGCCATCAGTCCAGGGACTGATAGCAATCAGCCCCAGCATTTT. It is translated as CAISPGTDSNQPQHF.

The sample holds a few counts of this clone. The chain's CDR3 is CASSDIREWPQHF. CDR3 bases: TGTGCCAGCAGTGATATACGGGAATGGCCCCAGCATTTT. J is TRBJ1-5 and V is TRBV2; D unclear. Trimming removed 3 bases from V and 9 bases from J, with 12 bases in between. This CDR3 is 13 amino acids long. Looked up from germline, CDR1 is SNHLY and CDR2 is FYNNEI.

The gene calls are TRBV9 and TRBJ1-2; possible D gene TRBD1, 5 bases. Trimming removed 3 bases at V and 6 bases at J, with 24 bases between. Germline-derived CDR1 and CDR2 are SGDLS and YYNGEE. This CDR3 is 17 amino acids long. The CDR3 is CASSETSRAPPRNGYTF. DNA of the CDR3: TGTGCCAGCAGCGAAACGTCCAGGGCCCCGCCTCGGAATGGCTACACCTTC.

The CDR3 loop is CASRATGTNEKLFF. The CDR3 nucleotides are TGTGCCAGCAGAGCGACAGGCACTAATGAAAAACTGTTTTTT. The rearrangement joins TRBV6-5 to TRBJ1-4, with TRBD1 as a possible D gene (6 bases). In germline, CDR1 is MNHEY, CDR2 SVGAGI. This CDR3 is 14 amino acids long. Trimming removed 6 bases at V and 2 bases at J, with 10 bases between.

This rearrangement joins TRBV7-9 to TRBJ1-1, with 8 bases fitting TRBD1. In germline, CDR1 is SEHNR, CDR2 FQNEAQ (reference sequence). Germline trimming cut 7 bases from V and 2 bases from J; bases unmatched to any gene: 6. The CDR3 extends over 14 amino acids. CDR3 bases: TGTGCCAGCACCGCCAGGGGGCCAAACACTGAAGCTTTCTTT. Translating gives CASTARGPNTEAFF.

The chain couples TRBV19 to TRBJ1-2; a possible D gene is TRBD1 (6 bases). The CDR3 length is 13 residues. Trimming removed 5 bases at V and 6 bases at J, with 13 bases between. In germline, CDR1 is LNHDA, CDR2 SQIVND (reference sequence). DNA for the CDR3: TGTGCCAGTAGTGTCGCAGGGGCGAATGGCTACACCTTC. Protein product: CASSVAGANGYTF.